This entry lists 16 T cell receptor beta chains sequenced from one sample in a study of T cell repertoires in MIS-A myocarditis. Generated by immunoSEQ multiplex PCR, the TCRdb table keeps only in-frame clones and is missing some. The sample yields around 10,000 clones, roughly 91% seen once. Source material: thoracic lymph node tissue obtained at autopsy. The receptors shown here come from a man aged 18 to 30 with fulminant myocarditis from multisystem inflammatory syndrome in adults (MIS-A) after COVID-19.

This clone has a handful of counts. J is TRBJ1-1 and V is TRBV28; D is perhaps TRBD1 (5 bases). Trimming removed 4 bases from V and 1 base from J, with 13 bases in between. The CDR3 is 15 residues long. Per germline, CDR1 MDHEN and CDR2 SYDVKM. In nucleotides, the CDR3 is TGTGCCAGCAGTTCTCAGGGACGGCCGAACACTGAAGCTTTCTTT. Translated, it gives CASSSQGRPNTEAFF.

The chain employs TRBV28 and TRBJ1-5; D may be TRBD1 (6 bases). The V end lost 5 bases, the J end lost 6 bases, and 14 bases lay between the germline ends. The CDR3 sequence is 14 residues long. Germline V gives CDR1 MDHEN, CDR2 SYDVKM. The CDR3: CASSLPQGFQPQHF. CDR3 DNA sequence: TGTGCCAGCAGTCTCCCGCAGGGGTTTCAGCCCCAGCATTTT.

The chain has TRBV11-2 and TRBJ2-5; D ambiguous. V was trimmed by 0 bases and J by 5 bases, leaving 25 bases between them. Germline-derived CDR1 and CDR2 are SGHAT and FQNNGV. The CDR3 is made up of 19 amino acids. CDR3 sequence: CASSLDRLLVGRVSETQYF. CDR3 in DNA: TGTGCCAGCAGCTTAGATCGGCTTCTAGTAGGCCGTGTCAGCGAGACCCAGTACTTC.

The chain uses TRBV5-4 and TRBJ2-7; TRBD2 might be the D (5 bases). The V end was cut by 0 bases, the J end by 3 bases, with 10 bases between. The CDR3 has 14 amino acids. CDR1 and CDR2 from the germline V gene are SGHNT and YYREEE (reference sequence). CDR3 in DNA: TGTGCCAGCAGCTTGGCCGGACTGGTCTACGAGCAGTACTTC. Protein: CASSLAGLVYEQYF.

This chain links TRBV7-6 with TRBJ2-5; 8 bases map to TRBD2. V shed 4 bases, J shed 3 bases, and the junction held 16 bases outside the gene matches. Germline CDR1 is SGHVS and CDR2 is FNYEAQ. The CDR3 is 18 residues long. DNA of the CDR3: TGTGCCAGCAGCTGGGGGGGGACTAGAGCCGGCGATGAAGAGACCCAGTACTTC. The encoded protein is CASSWGGTRAGDEETQYF.

The chain joins TRBV5-6 to TRBJ1-5; perhaps TRBD1 as D (5 bases). Germline loops: CDR1 SGHDT, CDR2 YYEEEE. The CDR3 runs 14 residues. Trimming removed 1 base from V and 7 bases from J, with 12 bases in between. The CDR3 spells CASSLWAGWQPQHF. The CDR3 bases are TGTGCCAGCAGCTTGTGGGCAGGGTGGCAGCCCCAGCATTTT. The entire variable domain, with the rest obtained from reference TRBV5-6 and TRBJ1-5, is as follows: DAGVTQSPTHLIKTRGQQVTLRCSPKSGHDTVSWYQQALGQGPQFIFQYYEEEERQRGNFPDRFSGHQFPNYSSELNVNALLLGDSALYLCASSLWAGWQPQHFGDGTRLSIL.

This chain links TRBV10-3 with TRBJ1-3; possibly TRBD1 for D (6 bases). CDR3 length: 14 amino acids. Trimming removed 6 bases from V and 3 bases from J, with 12 bases in between. Germline assignment: CDR1 ENHRY and CDR2 SYGVKD. The CDR3 loop is CAIRKQGFGNTIYF. In DNA form, the CDR3 reads TGTGCCATCAGGAAACAGGGATTTGGAAACACCATATATTTT.

V and J are TRBV6-1 and TRBJ1-1; no firm D call. Trimming left V 2 bases short and J 3 bases short, with 4 bases between. Per germline, CDR1 MNHNS and CDR2 SASEGT. This CDR3 has 12 residues. This chain's CDR3 is CASSESYTEAFF. In DNA, the CDR3 is TGTGCCAGCAGTGAATCTTACACTGAAGCTTTCTTT.

CDR3 region: CSVSDRTGAEAFF. CDR3 DNA: TGCAGCGTTTCAGACCGGACAGGGGCTGAAGCTTTCTTT. V usage is TRBV29-1 and J usage is TRBJ1-1; TRBD1 matches at 9 bases. The CDR3 contains 13 residues. The V and J ends lost 5 bases and 6 bases, in that order; junction bases with no gene match: 7. Germline values: CDR1 SQVTM, CDR2 ANQGSEA.

The chain couples TRBV5-5 to TRBJ2-3; possible D gene TRBD2, 6 bases. CDR1 is SGHKS and CDR2 is YYEKEE in the germline V gene (reference sequence). This CDR3 comprises 18 residues. Trimming stripped 4 bases from V and 4 bases from J, with 25 bases between. CDR3: CASSPGGVGRGFPDTQYF. The CDR3 region has the DNA TGTGCCAGCAGCCCCGGCGGGGTGGGGCGGGGATTCCCAGATACGCAGTATTTT. The whole variable domain, filled in from reference TRBV5-5 and TRBJ2-3, reads DAGVTQSPTHLIKTRGQQVTLRCSPISGHKSVSWYQQVLGQGPQFIFQYYEKEERGRGNFPDRFSARQFPNYSSELNVNALLLGDSALYLCASSPGGVGRGFPDTQYFGPGTRLTVL.

This clone was found a few times. The chain recombines TRBV4-1 with TRBJ1-3; 8 bases align to TRBD1. J was trimmed by 4 bases and V by 4 bases; bases with no gene match: 3. Per germline, CDR1 MGHRA and CDR2 YSYEKL. The CDR3 is made up of 14 amino acids. The CDR3 nucleotides read TGCGCCAGCAGCCTGTGGGACAGGGGAAACACCATATATTTT. The encoded protein is CASSLWDRGNTIYF.

The chain uses TRBV28 and TRBJ1-1; D remains ambiguous. The CDR3 totals 16 residues. The germline gives CDR1 MDHEN, CDR2 SYDVKM. Trimming removed 5 bases from V and 0 bases from J, with 16 bases in between. The CDR3 is CASSPTFGPLNTEAFF. The CDR3 nucleotides read TGTGCCAGCAGTCCGACATTCGGACCTTTGAACACTGAAGCTTTCTTT.

This chain joins TRBV20-1 and TRBJ1-5; D remains unclear. Trimming pared 3 bases from V and 1 base from J, leaving 16 bases between. Per germline, CDR1 DFQATT and CDR2 SNEGSKA (reference sequence). This CDR3 contains 16 residues. CDR3 in DNA: TGCAGTGCTAGTCCTCCGAGAACTGACAGCAATCAGCCCCAGCATTTT. Translated, it gives CSASPPRTDSNQPQHF.

The chain couples TRBV28 to TRBJ1-5; D gene unclear. V was cut by 6 bases and J by 6 bases, with 6 bases left in between. The CDR3 spans 11 residues. Germline V gives CDR1 MDHEN, CDR2 SYDVKM. The CDR3 bases are TGTGCCAGCAGCTCAGGTCAGCCCCAGCATTTT. Translating it yields CASSSGQPQHF.

This clone was recorded once. This sequence joins TRBV28 and TRBJ2-7, with D maybe TRBD1 (6 bases). CDR1 is MDHEN, CDR2 SYDVKM, per germline. Trimming left V 5 bases short and J 3 bases short, with 14 bases between. The CDR3 is 14 residues long. The CDR3 DNA follows: TGTGCCAGCAGTCCCCAGATAGGGGGCTACGAGCAGTACTTC. Its translation: CASSPQIGGYEQYF.

This chain joins TRBV7-2 and TRBJ1-2; no definite D call. Germline V CDR1 and CDR2: SGHTA, FQGNSA. Trimming left V 10 bases short and J 8 bases short, with 14 bases between. The CDR3 totals 11 residues. DNA for the CDR3: TGTGCCACCTCAGGACCGGGGGGCTACACCTTC. The encoded protein is CATSGPGGYTF. The full variable domain, with the rest looked up from reference TRBV7-2 and TRBJ1-2, is GAGVSQSPSNKVTEKGKDVELRCDPISGHTALYWYRQSLGQGLEFLIYFQGNSAPDKSGLPSDRFSAERTGGSVSTLTIQRTQQEDSAVYLCATSGPGGYTFGSGTRLTVV.